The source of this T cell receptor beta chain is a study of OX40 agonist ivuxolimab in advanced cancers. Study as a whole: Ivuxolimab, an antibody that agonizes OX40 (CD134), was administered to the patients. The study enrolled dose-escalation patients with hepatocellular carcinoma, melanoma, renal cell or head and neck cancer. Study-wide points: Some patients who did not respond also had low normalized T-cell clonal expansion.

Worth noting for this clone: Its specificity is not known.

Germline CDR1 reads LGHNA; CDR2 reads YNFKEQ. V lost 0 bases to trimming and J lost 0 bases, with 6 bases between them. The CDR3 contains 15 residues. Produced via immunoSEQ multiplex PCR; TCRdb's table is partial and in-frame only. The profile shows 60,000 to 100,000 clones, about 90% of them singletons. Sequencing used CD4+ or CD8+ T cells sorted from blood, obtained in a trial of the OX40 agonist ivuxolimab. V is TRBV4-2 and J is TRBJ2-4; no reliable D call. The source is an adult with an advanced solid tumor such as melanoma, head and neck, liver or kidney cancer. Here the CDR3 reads CASSQDTVAKNIQYF. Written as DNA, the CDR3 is TGTGCCAGCAGCCAAGATACGGTAGCCAAAAACATTCAGTACTTC.